The T cell receptor beta chain described here comes from a study of OX40 agonist ivuxolimab in advanced cancers. General study findings and limits: Low normalized T-cell clonal expansion also characterized some of the nonresponders.

With regard to this clone: Its specificity is not known.

CDR3 length equals 14 residues. Trimming cost V 2 bases and J 5 bases, with 13 bases left between them. Germline CDR1 reads SGHRS; CDR2 reads YFSETQ. TCRdb's copy holds only in-frame clones and misses some; the assay was immunoSEQ multiplex PCR. The sample holds around 80,000 clones, around 86% seen once. Patients had blood sampled at baseline and again on cycle 4 day 1 and cycle 7 day 1. The chain is built from TRBV5-1 and TRBJ1-2; no firm D call. This clonotype originated in an adult with an advanced solid tumor such as melanoma, head and neck, liver or kidney cancer. Here the sequenced sample was CD4+ or CD8+ T cells sorted from blood, taken in a trial of the OX40 agonist ivuxolimab. The DNA of the CDR3 is TGCGCCAGCAGCTTAGAAGGAATTCAGTATGGCTACACCTTC. This codes for CASSLEGIQYGYTF.